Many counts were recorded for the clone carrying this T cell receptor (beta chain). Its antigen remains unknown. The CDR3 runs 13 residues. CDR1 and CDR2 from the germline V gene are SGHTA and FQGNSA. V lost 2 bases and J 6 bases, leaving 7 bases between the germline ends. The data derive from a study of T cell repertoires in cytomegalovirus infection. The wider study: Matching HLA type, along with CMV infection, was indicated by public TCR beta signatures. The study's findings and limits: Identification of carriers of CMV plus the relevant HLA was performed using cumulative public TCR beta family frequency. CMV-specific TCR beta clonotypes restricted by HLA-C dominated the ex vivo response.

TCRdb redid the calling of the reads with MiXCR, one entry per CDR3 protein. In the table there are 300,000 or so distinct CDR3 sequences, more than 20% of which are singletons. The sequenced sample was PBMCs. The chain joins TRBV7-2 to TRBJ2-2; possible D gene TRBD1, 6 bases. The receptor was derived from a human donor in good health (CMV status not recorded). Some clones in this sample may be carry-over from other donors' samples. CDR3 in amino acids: CASSLYRAGELFF. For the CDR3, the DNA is TGTGCCAGCAGCTTATACAGGGCCGGGGAGCTGTTTTTT.